The TCR beta chain described here comes from a study of T-cell reconstitution after alpha-beta-depleted transplantation in children. General observations from the study: After one year, T-cell counts and TCRbeta diversity mostly came from new T cells. Reportedly, roughly two months post-transplant, alpha-beta T cells arose from several hundred expanded graft clones. High day-60 TCRbeta diversity in some patients came from surviving recipient T cells and thymic progenitors.

By share, this clonotype ranks as medium-sized (0.01 to 0.1%). What it binds is not known. CDR3 length: 13 amino acids. Germline V gives CDR1 SGHRS, CDR2 YFSETQ. V shed 4 bases and J shed 2 bases, with 10 bases lying between them. Unique molecular identifiers featured in how the TCRbeta library was prepared. TCRdb recomputed calls from the PCR reads with MiXCR, one row per CDR3 protein. The data hold thousands of distinct CDR3 sequences, with under 15% observed a single time. The chain carries TRBV5-1 and TRBJ2-7; TRBD2 is a possible D gene (6 bases). This sequence was found in a boy younger than 18 with acute lymphoblastic leukemia, due to receive a stem cell transplant. Sequencing was performed on PBMCs, taken before TCRalphabeta/CD19-depleted stem cell transplant. The CDR3 DNA is TGCGCCAGCAGCCCGGGAGCTACCTACGAGCAGTACTTC. Translation: CASSPGATYEQYF.